These 4 T cell receptor beta chains were sequenced from one sample in a study of T cell changes during pregnancy in multiple sclerosis (dated by TCRdb to about 2019). The library was made by the immunoSEQ multiplex PCR assay. Drawn from immuneACCESS, this table holds only the in-frame rearrangements with V and J called that TCRdb kept. Clones are partly lost; checked studies trace under half to an unresolved V gene and leave the rest unexplained. Recorded for this sample are over 55,000 clones; approximately 92% of them occurred a single time. Of the sample, around 3.3% falls within the top ten clones. The sequences come from CD8+ T cells from peripheral blood mononuclear cells, collected in the third trimester of pregnancy. The source is a female donor in good health, enrolled as a control in a pregnancy study.

This chain uses TRBV7-8 with TRBJ1-4, with 9 bases aligning to TRBD1. Germline V CDR1 and CDR2: SGHVS, FQNEAQ. J gave up 0 bases and V 5 bases, and 7 bases lay outside the gene matches. The CDR3 sequence is 17 residues long. CDR3 in amino acids: CASSTGQGFATNEKLFF. CDR3 bases: TGTGCCAGCAGCACCGGACAGGGGTTCGCAACTAATGAAAAACTGTTTTTT.

Only one count was recorded for this clone. At the DNA level, this CDR3 is encoded by other sequences in the same sample as well. This chain uses TRBV29-1 with TRBJ1-2; D call uncertain. The V gene's germline CDR1 is SQVTM and CDR2 ANQGSEA. The CDR3 is made up of 11 amino acids. V was shortened by 4 bases and J by 1 base, with 4 bases between the two germline ends. The CDR3 spells CSVGGNYGYTF. CDR3 in DNA: TGCAGCGTTGGCGGTAACTATGGCTACACCTTC.

This clone came up once. The J gene is TRBJ2-2, the V gene TRBV9; TRBD1 matches 7 bases. CDR1 is SGDLS, CDR2 YYNGEE, per germline. This CDR3 has 18 residues. V was pared by 4 bases and J by 2 bases, with 14 bases of the junction left unmatched. The CDR3 loop reads CASSLGTEGFLNTGELFF. CDR3 bases: TGTGCCAGCAGCCTCGGGACAGAGGGATTCCTAAACACCGGGGAGCTGTTTTTT.

The chain carries TRBV10-1 and TRBJ2-2, with unresolved D. The V gene's germline CDR1 is WNHNN and CDR2 SYGVQD (reference sequence). The CDR3 runs 11 residues. CDR3 amino acids: CPPNETGELFF. CDR3 DNA: TGCCCTCCAAACGAGACCGGGGAGCTGTTTTTT.